These 30 T cell receptor beta chains were sequenced from one sample in a study of blood T cell repertoires in COVID-19. Only in-frame clones appear in the TCRdb table, and some are missing; sequencing was by immunoSEQ multiplex PCR. This sample has about 74,000 clones, with roughly 88% found just once. Sequencing was performed on peripheral blood. The source is an elderly woman with active or convalescent COVID-19.

This clone is a singleton in its sample. The chain has TRBV2 and TRBJ1-1; 12 bases fit TRBD1. V lost 7 bases to trimming and J lost 11 bases; unmatched junction nucleotides: 11. Germline CDR1 is SNHLY and CDR2 is FYNNEI. The CDR3 covers 14 residues. The CDR3 DNA reads as TGTGCCAGCACTCCAGGGACAGGGGGCGATGGTGCTTTCTTT. Its protein is CASTPGTGGDGAFF.

The V gene is TRBV27, the J gene TRBJ2-1; 9 nucleotides align to TRBD2. This CDR3 is built from 14 residues. J lost 7 bases, V lost 9 bases, and 10 bases had no gene match. Germline-derived CDR1 and CDR2 are MNHEY and SMNVEV (reference sequence). CDR3 protein: CASWGAGGLNEQFF. The CDR3 DNA follows: TGTGCCAGTTGGGGGGCGGGAGGGTTGAATGAGCAGTTCTTC.

The V and J genes are TRBV19 and TRBJ1-1; TRBD1 might be the D (5 bases). The germline CDR1 and CDR2 sequences are LNHDA and SQIVND (reference sequence). This CDR3 region has 15 residues. V was pared by 1 base and J by 4 bases, with 13 bases between. This CDR3 reads CASSIGTTGGTEAFF. In DNA form, the CDR3 reads TGTGCCAGTAGTATAGGTACAACGGGGGGCACTGAAGCTTTCTTT.

The V and J genes are TRBV10-3 and TRBJ2-1, with a tentative D call TRBD1 (5 bases). This CDR3 region has 15 residues. CDR1 and CDR2 from the germline V gene are ENHRY and SYGVKD. Trimming removed 4 bases at V and 0 bases at J, with 10 bases between. CDR3 bases: TGTGCCATCAGTGGACAGTTTGGCTCCTACAATGAGCAGTTCTTC. Amino acids: CAISGQFGSYNEQFF.

Comments on this clone: This CDR3 is also generated by other DNA sequences in the sample. V and J are TRBV9 and TRBJ2-3, with D perhaps matching TRBD2 (5 bases). In germline, CDR1 is SGDLS, CDR2 YYNGEE. The CDR3 has 14 amino acids. V gave up 3 bases and J gave up 1 base, with 9 bases separating them. CDR3 residues: CASSAPGGTDTQYF. Written as DNA, the CDR3 is TGTGCCAGCAGCGCGCCCGGGGGCACAGATACGCAGTATTTT.

This clone was observed a handful of times. DNA for the CDR3: TGTGCCACCAGTGATTTGGCAGGCAATCAGCCCCAGCATTTT. Amino acids: CATSDLAGNQPQHF. The chain couples TRBV24-1 to TRBJ1-5; D gene unclear. The V and J ends lost 0 bases and 2 bases respectively, with 4 bases between them. Looked up from germline, CDR1 is KGHDR and CDR2 is SFDVKD. This CDR3 comprises 14 residues.

This clone was seen just once. The chain recombines TRBV5-4 with TRBJ2-5; 7 bases are a match to TRBD1. Germline CDR1 and CDR2: SGHNT and YYREEE (reference sequence). The CDR3 is 16 residues long. V was clipped by 4 bases and J by 0 bases; unmatched bases: 9. CDR3: CASSPGQASYQETQYF. The DNA for the CDR3 is TGTGCCAGCAGCCCAGGACAGGCGTCGTACCAAGAGACCCAGTACTTC. Filled out from reference TRBV5-4 and TRBJ2-5, the complete variable domain reads ETGVTQSPTHLIKTRGQQVTLRCSSQSGHNTVSWYQQALGQGPQFIFQYYREEENGRGNFPPRFSGLQFPNYSSELNVNALELDDSALYLCASSPGQASYQETQYFGPGTRLLVL.

The chain employs TRBV9 and TRBJ1-2; D is possibly TRBD1 (5 bases). V dropped 4 bases and J dropped 3 bases, with 16 bases sitting between them. The CDR3 runs to 15 residues. Germline lookup yields CDR1 SGDLS and CDR2 YYNGEE. The CDR3 region has the DNA TGTGCCAGCAGCCCTCGCGGGGGGAGGGACTATGGCTACACCTTC. Its translation: CASSPRGGRDYGYTF.

Remarks on this clone: The germline gene is not matched at one end of the junction; a read error may be the cause. In nucleotides, the CDR3 is TGCGCCAGTAGCTTGCCGACAGGAGGTGGGATCAATGAGCAGTTCTTC. This translates into CASSLPTGGGINEQFF. This chain uses TRBV5-1 with TRBJ2-1; D might be TRBD1 (6 bases). CDR1 and CDR2 (germline): SGHRS, YFSETQ. The CDR3 is made up of 16 amino acids.

This CDR3 is CASSLGIGVGNTEAFF. DNA for the CDR3: TGTGCCAGCAGCTTAGGCATAGGGGTGGGGAACACTGAAGCTTTCTTT. This chain connects TRBV13 to TRBJ1-1; TRBD1 is a possible D gene (5 bases). Trimming removed 0 bases at V and 1 base at J, with 12 bases between. The CDR3 is 16 residues long. The germline V gene has CDR1 PRHDT and CDR2 FYEKMQ (reference sequence).

This sequence joins TRBV24-1 and TRBJ2-1, with 10 bases fitting TRBD2. V shed 2 bases and J 3 bases; nucleotides not matched to a gene: 3. From germline, CDR1 is KGHDR and CDR2 SFDVKD. The CDR3 consists of 16 residues. The CDR3: CATSDSLAGDYNEQFF. CDR3 in DNA: TGTGCCACCAGTGATTCCCTAGCGGGAGACTACAATGAGCAGTTCTTC.

The genes are TRBV29-1 and TRBJ2-1, with a tentative D call TRBD1 (6 bases). Trimming left V 6 bases short and J 12 bases short, with 21 bases between. CDR1 and CDR2 (germline): SQVTM, ANQGSEA. The CDR3 covers 13 residues. CDR3 residues: CSVTVGDLGGQFF. The CDR3 bases are TGCAGCGTGACCGTCGGCGACCTAGGGGGGCAGTTCTTC.

The rearrangement links TRBV6-1 to TRBJ2-7; tentatively, D is TRBD1 (6 bases). This CDR3 has 16 residues. Germline values: CDR1 MNHNS, CDR2 SASEGT. Between the trimmed V and J ends, which lost 0 bases and 2 bases, there was a span of 14 bases. The CDR3 here is CASSEAGQGNPYEQYF. The CDR3 DNA sequence: TGTGCCAGCAGTGAAGCAGGGCAGGGGAATCCCTACGAGCAGTACTTC.

V usage is TRBV7-2 and J usage is TRBJ2-6; D is unresolved. CDR3 length: 17 residues. Germline CDR1 and CDR2: SGHTA and FQGNSA. Trimming shortened V by 2 bases and J by 0 bases, and 11 bases separated the two germline ends. DNA for the CDR3: TGTGCCAGCAGCTTAAACGCCATAGCCTCTGGGGCCAACGTCCTGACTTTC. Translating it yields CASSLNAIASGANVLTF.

The V gene is TRBV6-5, the J gene TRBJ2-1, with TRBD2 matching over 7 bases. After removal of 9 bases from V and 0 bases from J, the junction contained 5 bases not matched to a gene. Germline-derived CDR1 and CDR2 are MNHEY and SVGAGI. This CDR3 is 14 amino acids long. CDR3: CASPGGSSYNEQFF. The CDR3 bases are TGTGCCAGTCCCGGGGGGAGCTCCTACAATGAGCAGTTCTTC.

This clone was observed once. V and J are TRBV6-5 and TRBJ2-7; tentative D call: TRBD1 (6 bases). Germline loops: CDR1 MNHEY, CDR2 SVGAGI. CDR3 length: 13 amino acids. The V end lost 6 bases, the J end lost 8 bases, and 17 bases lay between the germline ends. As DNA, the CDR3 is TGTGCCAGCAGCCGGACAGTGACTCAAAAGCAGTACTTC. Translation: CASSRTVTQKQYF.

The CDR3 is CASSLGNRGYGYTF. The CDR3 bases are TGTGCCAGCAGCTTAGGAAACAGGGGCTATGGCTACACCTTC. This chain joins TRBV7-2 and TRBJ1-2; 7 bases are shared with TRBD1. Per the germline V gene, CDR1 is SGHTA and CDR2 is FQGNSA. Unmatched junction bases numbered 3, after V lost 1 base and J lost 4 bases. CDR3 length equals 14 residues. Supplemented by reference TRBV7-2 and TRBJ1-2, the full variable domain reads GAGVSQSPSNKVTEKGKDVELRCDPISGHTALYWYRQSLGQGLEFLIYFQGNSAPDKSGLPSDRFSAERTGGSVSTLTIQRTQQEDSAVYLCASSLGNRGYGYTFGSGTRLTVV.

V is TRBV28 and J is TRBJ2-3; D unclear. The CDR3 sequence is 12 residues long. Per the germline V gene, CDR1 is MDHEN and CDR2 is SYDVKM. Trimming removed 4 bases from V and 3 bases from J, with 5 bases in between. The CDR3 spells CASSSLTDTQYF. The CDR3 nucleotides are TGTGCCAGCAGTTCTTTAACAGATACGCAGTATTTT.

This chain connects TRBV5-1 to TRBJ1-1; D unresolved. V dropped 4 bases and J dropped 3 bases, with 16 bases sitting between them. The V gene's germline CDR1 is SGHRS and CDR2 YFSETQ. The CDR3 extends over 15 amino acids. The CDR3 region is CASSIRHGFDTEAFF. CDR3 DNA sequence: TGCGCCAGCAGCATACGACATGGATTTGACACTGAAGCTTTCTTT.

The rearrangement uses TRBV11-3 and TRBJ2-7; TRBD2 aligns across 7 bases. The length of the CDR3 is 15 residues. V lost 1 base and J lost 3; bases outside the gene matches: 6. Per germline, CDR1 SGHNT and CDR2 YENEEA. The CDR3 coding sequence is TGTGCCAGCAGCTTAGCGGGAGGCGGGGTCTACGAGCAGTACTTC. As protein: CASSLAGGGVYEQYF.

This chain joins TRBV12-3 or TRBV12-4 and TRBJ1-5, with 7 bases aligning to TRBD1. V lost 5 bases to trimming and J lost 12 bases; unmatched junction nucleotides: 10. The CDR3 length is 13 residues. The DNA for the CDR3 is TGTGCCAGCAGTCAGGGACAGCAATTAATCCAGCATTTT. The encoded protein is CASSQGQQLIQHF.

The chain combines TRBV19 with TRBJ1-1; D perhaps matches TRBD1 (6 bases). The CDR3 is 16 residues long. Germline V gene lookup returns CDR1 LNHDA and CDR2 SQIVND (reference sequence). V was cut by 5 bases and J by 1 base, with 17 bases left in between. CDR3 amino acids: CASSSNRVTWNTEAFF. CDR3 DNA sequence: TGTGCCAGTAGTTCGAACAGGGTAACGTGGAACACTGAAGCTTTCTTT. The full variable domain, in which reference TRBV19 and TRBJ1-1 provide the parts outside the CDR3, is DGGITQSPKYLFRKEGQNVTLSCEQNLNHDAMYWYRQDPGQGLRLIYYSQIVNDFQKGDIAEGYSVSREKKESFPLTVTSAQKNPTAFYLCASSSNRVTWNTEAFFGQGTRLTVV.

The gene calls are TRBV5-1 and TRBJ1-2; D is uncertain. The CDR3 totals 15 residues. V lost 0 bases, J lost 4 bases, and 13 bases lay in between. Germline loops: CDR1 SGHRS, CDR2 YFSETQ. The CDR3 protein is CASSLAGGKTYGYTF. In DNA form, the CDR3 reads TGCGCCAGCAGCTTGGCCGGAGGGAAAACCTATGGCTACACCTTC. The whole variable domain, filled in from reference TRBV5-1 and TRBJ1-2, reads KAGVTQTPRYLIKTRGQQVTLSCSPISGHRSVSWYQQTPGQGLQFLFEYFSETQRNKGNFPGRFSGRQFSNSRSEMNVSTLELGDSALYLCASSLAGGKTYGYTFGSGTRLTVV.

The chain links TRBV5-1 to TRBJ2-5; 8 nucleotides match TRBD1. Trimming at V came to 4 bases and at J to 2 bases, leaving 4 bases not matched to a gene. Germline V gene lookup returns CDR1 SGHRS and CDR2 YFSETQ. This CDR3 has 14 amino acids. The CDR3 sequence: CASSRQGSQETQYF. In DNA, the CDR3 is TGCGCCAGCAGCCGACAGGGGAGTCAAGAGACCCAGTACTTC.

The J gene is TRBJ2-7, the V gene TRBV6-4, with 9 bases fitting TRBD1. Germline lookup yields CDR1 MRHNA and CDR2 SNTAGT. V gave up 7 bases and J gave up 4 bases; unmatched junction bases: 17. CDR3 length equals 17 residues. CDR3 bases: TGTGCCAGCAAAATCGGCAAATTGGACAGGGGAAATTACGAGCAGTACTTC. Its protein product is CASKIGKLDRGNYEQYF.

The genes are TRBV9 and TRBJ2-7, with TRBD2 as a possible D gene (6 bases). Germline V gene data show CDR1 as SGDLS and CDR2 as YYNGEE. CDR3 length: 15 residues. V was cut by 0 bases and J by 2 bases, with 12 bases left in between. For the CDR3, the DNA is TGTGCCAGCAGCGTAGCCCCGGGGGAGCCCTACGAGCAGTACTTC. It codes for CASSVAPGEPYEQYF.

This chain joins TRBV4-3 and TRBJ1-2; a weak D match, TRBD1 (5 bases). Trimming removed 1 base at V and 8 bases at J, with 11 bases between. The germline CDR1 and CDR2 sequences are LGHNA and YSLEER. The CDR3 extends over 13 amino acids. CDR3 amino acids: CASSQAWGDGYTF. CDR3 nucleotide sequence: TGCGCCAGCAGCCAAGCGTGGGGGGACGGCTACACCTTC.

This chain connects TRBV6-2 or TRBV6-3 to TRBJ2-5; no clear D gene. V was shortened by 4 bases and J by 5 bases, with 14 bases between the two germline ends. There are 14 residues in the CDR3. Per germline, CDR1 MNHEY and CDR2 SVGEGT. This chain's CDR3 is CASSSGVFGETQYF. Written as DNA, the CDR3 is TGTGCCAGCAGTTCGGGTGTATTTGGCGAGACCCAGTACTTC.

This chain links TRBV21-1 with TRBJ2-5; TRBD2, the table's D call, lacks a check against the DNA. TRBV21-1 is labeled a pseudogene. The CDR3 is 17 residues long. CDR3 residues: CASSKAGLADNQETQYF. The CDR3 region has the DNA TGTGCCAGCAGCAAGGCCGGGCTAGCGGATAACCAAGAGACCCAGTACTTC.

V usage is TRBV7-9 and J usage is TRBJ1-4; D may be TRBD1 (6 bases). The germline V gene encodes CDR1 SEHNR and CDR2 FQNEAQ (reference sequence). The V end was cut by 5 bases, the J end by 4 bases, with 11 bases between. CDR3 size: 14 residues. CDR3 nucleotide sequence: TGTGCCAGCAGCCTCGGACAGATTAATGAAAAACTGTTTTTT. It codes for CASSLGQINEKLFF.